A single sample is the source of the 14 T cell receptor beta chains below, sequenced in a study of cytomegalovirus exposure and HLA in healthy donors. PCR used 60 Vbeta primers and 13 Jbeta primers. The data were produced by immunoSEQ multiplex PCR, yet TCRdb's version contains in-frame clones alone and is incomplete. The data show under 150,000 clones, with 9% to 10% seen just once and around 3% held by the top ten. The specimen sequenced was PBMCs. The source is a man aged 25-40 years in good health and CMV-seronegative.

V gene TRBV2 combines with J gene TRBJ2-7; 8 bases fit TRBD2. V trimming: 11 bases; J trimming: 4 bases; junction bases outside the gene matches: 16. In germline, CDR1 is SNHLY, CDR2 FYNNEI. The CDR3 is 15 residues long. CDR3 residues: CACSPTGTRGYEQYF. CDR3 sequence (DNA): TGTGCCTGCTCCCCCACCGGGACTAGGGGTTACGAGCAGTACTTC. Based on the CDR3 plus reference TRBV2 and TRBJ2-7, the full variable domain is EPEVTQTPSHQVTQMGQEVILRCVPISNHLYFYWYRQILGQKVEFLVSFYNNEISEKSEIFDDQFSVERPDGSNFTLKIRSTKLEDSAMYFCACSPTGTRGYEQYFGPGTRLTVT.

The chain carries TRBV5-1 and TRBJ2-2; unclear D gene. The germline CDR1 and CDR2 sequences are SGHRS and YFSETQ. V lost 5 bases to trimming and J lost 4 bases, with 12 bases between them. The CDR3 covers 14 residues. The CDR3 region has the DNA TGCGCCAGCAGAGCATTGCCGCCCACCGGGGAGCTGTTTTTT. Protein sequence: CASRALPPTGELFF.

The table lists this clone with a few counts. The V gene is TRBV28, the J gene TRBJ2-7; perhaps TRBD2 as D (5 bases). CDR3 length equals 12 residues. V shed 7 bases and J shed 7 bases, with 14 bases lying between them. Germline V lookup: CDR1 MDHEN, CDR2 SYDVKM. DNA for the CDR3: TGTGCCAGCACCAGCGGCTCTCGAGAGCAGTACTTC. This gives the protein CASTSGSREQYF. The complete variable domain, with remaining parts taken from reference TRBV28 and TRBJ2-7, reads DVKVTQSSRYLVKRTGEKVFLECVQDMDHENMFWYRQDPGLGLRLIYFSYDVKMKEKGDIPEGYSVSREKKERFSLILESASTNQTSMYLCASTSGSREQYFGPGTRLTVT.

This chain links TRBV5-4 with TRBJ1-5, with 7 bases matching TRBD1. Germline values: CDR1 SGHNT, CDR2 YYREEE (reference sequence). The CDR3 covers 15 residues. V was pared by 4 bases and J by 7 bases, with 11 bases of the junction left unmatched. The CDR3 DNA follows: TGTGCCAGCAGCGCCGGGACAGAGGGGTGGCAGCCCCAGCATTTT. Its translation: CASSAGTEGWQPQHF. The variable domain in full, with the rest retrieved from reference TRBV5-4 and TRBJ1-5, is ETGVTQSPTHLIKTRGQQVTLRCSSQSGHNTVSWYQQALGQGPQFIFQYYREEENGRGNFPPRFSGLQFPNYSSELNVNALELDDSALYLCASSAGTEGWQPQHFGDGTRLSIL.

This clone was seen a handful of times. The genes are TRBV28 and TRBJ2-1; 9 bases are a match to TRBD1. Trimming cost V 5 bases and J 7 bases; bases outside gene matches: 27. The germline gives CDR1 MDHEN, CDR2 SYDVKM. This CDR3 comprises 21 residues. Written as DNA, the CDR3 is TGTGCCAGCAGTCTCTTCCCGTCAAGATCGACAGGGGGTCAAGTAAAGAATGAGCAGTTCTTC. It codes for CASSLFPSRSTGGQVKNEQFF. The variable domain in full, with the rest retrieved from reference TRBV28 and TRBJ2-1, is DVKVTQSSRYLVKRTGEKVFLECVQDMDHENMFWYRQDPGLGLRLIYFSYDVKMKEKGDIPEGYSVSREKKERFSLILESASTNQTSMYLCASSLFPSRSTGGQVKNEQFFGPGTRLTVL.

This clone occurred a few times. The CDR3 DNA is TGTGCCAGCAGCCAATCGCAGGGAAGTGGGGAGACCCAGTACTTC. It translates to CASSQSQGSGETQYF. V usage is TRBV16 and J usage is TRBJ2-5; D is possibly TRBD1 (5 bases). The CDR3 has 15 residues. Germline loops: CDR1 KGHSY, CDR2 FQNENV. Trimming cost V 0 bases and J 5 bases, with 13 bases left between them.

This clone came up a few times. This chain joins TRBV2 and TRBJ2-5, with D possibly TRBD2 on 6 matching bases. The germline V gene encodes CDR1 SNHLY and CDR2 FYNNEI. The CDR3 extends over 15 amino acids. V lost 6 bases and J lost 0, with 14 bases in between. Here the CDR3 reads CASSLTLADQETQYF. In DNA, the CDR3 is TGTGCCAGCAGCCTTACTTTAGCGGACCAAGAGACCCAGTACTTC.

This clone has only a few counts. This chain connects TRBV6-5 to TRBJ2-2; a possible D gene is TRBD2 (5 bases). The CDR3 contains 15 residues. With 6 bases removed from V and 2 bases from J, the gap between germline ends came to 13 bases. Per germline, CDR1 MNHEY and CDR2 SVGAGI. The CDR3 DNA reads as TGTGCCAGCAGCCGAGAGGGTATCAACACCGGGGAGCTGTTTTTT. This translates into CASSREGINTGELFF.

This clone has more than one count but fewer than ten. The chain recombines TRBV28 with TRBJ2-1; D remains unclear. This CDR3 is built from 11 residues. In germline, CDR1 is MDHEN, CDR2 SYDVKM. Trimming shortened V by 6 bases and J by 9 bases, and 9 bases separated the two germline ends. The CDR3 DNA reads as TGTGCCAGCAGCCGTTATTCTGAGCAGTTCTTC. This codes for CASSRYSEQFF.

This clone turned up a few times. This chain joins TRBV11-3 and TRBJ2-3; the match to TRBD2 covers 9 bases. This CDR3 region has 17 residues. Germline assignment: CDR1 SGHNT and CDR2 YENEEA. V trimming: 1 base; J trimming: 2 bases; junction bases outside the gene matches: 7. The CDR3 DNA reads TGTGCCAGCAGCTTAGGAGGGGCTAGCGGGACCACAGATACGCAGTATTTT. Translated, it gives CASSLGGASGTTDTQYF.

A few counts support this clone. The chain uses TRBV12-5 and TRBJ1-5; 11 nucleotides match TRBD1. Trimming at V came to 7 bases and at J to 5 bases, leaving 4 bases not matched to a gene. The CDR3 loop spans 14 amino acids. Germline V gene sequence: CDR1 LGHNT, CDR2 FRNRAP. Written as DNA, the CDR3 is TGTGCTAGTGCCCGGACAGGGGGCGATCAGCCCCAGCATTTT. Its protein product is CASARTGGDQPQHF.

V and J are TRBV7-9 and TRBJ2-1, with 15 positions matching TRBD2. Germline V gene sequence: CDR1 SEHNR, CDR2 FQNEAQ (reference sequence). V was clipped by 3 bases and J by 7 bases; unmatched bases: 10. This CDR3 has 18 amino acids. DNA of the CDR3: TGTGCCAGCAGCTTTAGGGGTGGAGGGACTAGCGGGAGGAATGAGCAGTTCTTC. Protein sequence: CASSFRGGGTSGRNEQFF.

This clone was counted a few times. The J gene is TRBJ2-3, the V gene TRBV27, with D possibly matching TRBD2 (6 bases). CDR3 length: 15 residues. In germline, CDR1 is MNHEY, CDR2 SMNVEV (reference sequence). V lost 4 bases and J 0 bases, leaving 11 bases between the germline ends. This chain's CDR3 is CASSWTGTSTDTQYF. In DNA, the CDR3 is TGTGCCAGCAGTTGGACGGGGACTAGCACAGATACGCAGTATTTT.

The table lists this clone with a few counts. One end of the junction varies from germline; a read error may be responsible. The CDR3 DNA sequence: TGTGCCAGCACCGCCGGGACTAGCGGTTCTGGCACAGATACACAGTATTTT. This sequence encodes CASTAGTSGSGTDTQYF. The chain employs TRBV2 and TRBJ2-3, with 11 bases aligning to TRBD2. Germline V gives CDR1 SNHLY, CDR2 FYNNEI. The CDR3 length is 17 residues. Combining the CDR3 with reference TRBV2 and TRBJ2-3 gives the whole variable domain EPEVTQTPSHQVTQMGQEVILRCVPISNHLYFYWYRQILGQKVEFLVSFYNNEISEKSEIFDDQFSVERPDGSNFTLKIRSTKLEDSAMYFCASTAGTSGSGTDTQYFGPGTRLTVL.